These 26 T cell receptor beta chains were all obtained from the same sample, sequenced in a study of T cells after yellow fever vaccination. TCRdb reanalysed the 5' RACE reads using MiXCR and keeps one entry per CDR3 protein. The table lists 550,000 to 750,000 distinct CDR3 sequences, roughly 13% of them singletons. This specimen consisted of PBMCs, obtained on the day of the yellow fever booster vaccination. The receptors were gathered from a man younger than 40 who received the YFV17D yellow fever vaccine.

The CDR3 region has the DNA TGCAGCGGGGGGAGAGGAGGGGATGAGCAGTTCTTC. Residues: CSGGRGGDEQFF. The V gene is TRBV29-1, the J gene TRBJ2-1; perhaps TRBD2 as D (6 bases). The CDR3 contains 12 residues. The V and J ends lost 7 bases and 8 bases respectively, with 15 bases between them. In germline, CDR1 is SQVTM, CDR2 ANQGSEA.

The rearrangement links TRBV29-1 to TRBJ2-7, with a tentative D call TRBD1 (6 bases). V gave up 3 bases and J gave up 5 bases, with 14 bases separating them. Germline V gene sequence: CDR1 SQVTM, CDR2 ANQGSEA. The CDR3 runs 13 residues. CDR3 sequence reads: CSVDGRGSDEQYF. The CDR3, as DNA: TGCAGCGTTGACGGCAGGGGATCAGACGAGCAGTACTTC.

In DNA, the CDR3 is TGCGCCAGCAGCCAAGACTGGGTAACCTACAATGAGCAGTTCTTC. Translated: CASSQDWVTYNEQFF. The chain has TRBV4-3 and TRBJ2-1; no clear D. Germline CDR1 LGHNA, CDR2 YSLEER. V was pared by 0 bases and J by 2 bases, with 8 bases between. The CDR3 has 15 residues.

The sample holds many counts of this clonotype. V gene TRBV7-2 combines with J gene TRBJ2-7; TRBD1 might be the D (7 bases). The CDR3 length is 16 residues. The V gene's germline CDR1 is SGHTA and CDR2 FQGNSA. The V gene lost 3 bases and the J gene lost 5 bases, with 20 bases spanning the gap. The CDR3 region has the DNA TGTGCCAGCAGCTTTGACCCCACAGGGGCGGGAAACGAGCAGTACTTC. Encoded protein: CASSFDPTGAGNEQYF.

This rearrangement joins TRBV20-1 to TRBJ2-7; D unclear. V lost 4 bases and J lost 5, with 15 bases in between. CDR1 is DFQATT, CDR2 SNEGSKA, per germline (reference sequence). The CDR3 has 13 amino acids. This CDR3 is CSAKGNYADEQYF. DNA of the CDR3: TGCAGTGCTAAGGGAAATTATGCGGACGAGCAGTACTTC.

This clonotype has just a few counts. CDR3: CATSRERRETQYF. As DNA, the CDR3 is TGTGCCACCAGCAGAGAGCGTCGGGAGACCCAGTACTTC. The chain is built from TRBV15 and TRBJ2-5; D gene uncertain. Between the trimmed V and J ends, which lost 0 bases and 5 bases, there was a span of 7 bases. Germline V lookup: CDR1 LNHNV, CDR2 YYDKDF (reference sequence). The CDR3 consists of 13 residues.

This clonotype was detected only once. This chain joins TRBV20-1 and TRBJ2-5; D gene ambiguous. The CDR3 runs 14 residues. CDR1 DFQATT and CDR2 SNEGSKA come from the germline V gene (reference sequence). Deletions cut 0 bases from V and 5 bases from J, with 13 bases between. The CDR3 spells CSARDLGRPETQYF. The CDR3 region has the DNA TGCAGTGCTAGAGATCTCGGCCGGCCGGAGACCCAGTACTTC.

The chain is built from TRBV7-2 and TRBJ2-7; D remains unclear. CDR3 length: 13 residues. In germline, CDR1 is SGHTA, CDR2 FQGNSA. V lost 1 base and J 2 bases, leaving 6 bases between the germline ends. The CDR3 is CASSLVPPYEQYF. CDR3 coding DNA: TGTGCCAGCAGCTTAGTCCCCCCCTACGAGCAGTACTTC. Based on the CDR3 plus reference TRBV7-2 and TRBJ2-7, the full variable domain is GAGVSQSPSNKVTEKGKDVELRCDPISGHTALYWYRQSLGQGLEFLIYFQGNSAPDKSGLPSDRFSAERTGGSVSTLTIQRTQQEDSAVYLCASSLVPPYEQYFGPGTRLTVT.

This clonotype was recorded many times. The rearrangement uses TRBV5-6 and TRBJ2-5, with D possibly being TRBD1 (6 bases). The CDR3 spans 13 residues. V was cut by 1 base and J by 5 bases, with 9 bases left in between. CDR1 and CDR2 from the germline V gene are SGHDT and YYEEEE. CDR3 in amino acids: CASSLYQGETQYF. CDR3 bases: TGTGCCAGCAGCTTGTATCAGGGGGAGACCCAGTACTTC.

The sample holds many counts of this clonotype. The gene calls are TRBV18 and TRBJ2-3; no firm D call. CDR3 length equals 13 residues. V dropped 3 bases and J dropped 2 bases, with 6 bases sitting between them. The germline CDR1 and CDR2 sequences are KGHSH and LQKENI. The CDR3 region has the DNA TGTGCCAGCTCACCGGGCCTCACAGATACGCAGTATTTT. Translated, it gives CASSPGLTDTQYF.

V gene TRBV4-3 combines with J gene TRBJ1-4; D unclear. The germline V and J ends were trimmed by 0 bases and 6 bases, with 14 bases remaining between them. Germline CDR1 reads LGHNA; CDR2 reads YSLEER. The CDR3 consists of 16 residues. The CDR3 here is CASSQDPWGSYEKLFF. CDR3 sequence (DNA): TGCGCCAGCAGCCAAGATCCCTGGGGAAGTTATGAAAAACTGTTTTTT.

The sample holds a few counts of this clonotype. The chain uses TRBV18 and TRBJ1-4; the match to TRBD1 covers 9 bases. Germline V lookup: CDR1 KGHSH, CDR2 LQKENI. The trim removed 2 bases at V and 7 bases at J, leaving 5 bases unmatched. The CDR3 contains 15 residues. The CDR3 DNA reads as TGTGCCAGCTCACCAATGGGACAGGGAGGTGAAAAACTGTTTTTT. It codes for CASSPMGQGGEKLFF.

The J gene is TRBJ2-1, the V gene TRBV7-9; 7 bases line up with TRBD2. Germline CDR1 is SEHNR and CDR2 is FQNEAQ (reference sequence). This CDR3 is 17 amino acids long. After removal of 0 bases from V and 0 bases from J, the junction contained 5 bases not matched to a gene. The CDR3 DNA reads TGTGCCAGCAGCTTAGCACAAGCGGGATTCTCCTACAATGAGCAGTTCTTC. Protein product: CASSLAQAGFSYNEQFF.

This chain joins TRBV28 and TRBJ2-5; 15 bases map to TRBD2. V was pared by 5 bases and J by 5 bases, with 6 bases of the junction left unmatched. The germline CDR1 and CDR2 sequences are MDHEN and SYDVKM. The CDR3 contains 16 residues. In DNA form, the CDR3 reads TGTGCCAGCAGTGGATGGACTAGCGGGAGGGCTGAGACCCAGTACTTC. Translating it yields CASSGWTSGRAETQYF.

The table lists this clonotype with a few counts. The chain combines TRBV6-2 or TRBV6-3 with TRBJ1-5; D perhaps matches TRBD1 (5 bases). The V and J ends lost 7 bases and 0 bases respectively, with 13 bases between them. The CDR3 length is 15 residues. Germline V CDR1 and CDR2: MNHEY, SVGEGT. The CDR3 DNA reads TGTGCCAGCACGACGAGGGGTTATAGCAATCAGCCCCAGCATTTT. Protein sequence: CASTTRGYSNQPQHF.

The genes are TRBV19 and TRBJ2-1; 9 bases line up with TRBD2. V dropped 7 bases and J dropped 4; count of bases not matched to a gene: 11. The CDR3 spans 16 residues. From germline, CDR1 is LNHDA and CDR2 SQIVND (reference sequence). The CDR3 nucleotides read TGTGCCAGTACCCGAACGGCGGGAGGGCGGTACAATGAGCAGTTCTTC. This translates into CASTRTAGGRYNEQFF.

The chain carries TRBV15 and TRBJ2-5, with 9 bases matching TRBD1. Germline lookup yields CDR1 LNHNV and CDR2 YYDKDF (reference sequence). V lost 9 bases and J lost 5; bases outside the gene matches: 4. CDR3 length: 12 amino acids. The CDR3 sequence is CATNRGQETQYF. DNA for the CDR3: TGTGCCACAAACAGGGGGCAGGAGACCCAGTACTTC.

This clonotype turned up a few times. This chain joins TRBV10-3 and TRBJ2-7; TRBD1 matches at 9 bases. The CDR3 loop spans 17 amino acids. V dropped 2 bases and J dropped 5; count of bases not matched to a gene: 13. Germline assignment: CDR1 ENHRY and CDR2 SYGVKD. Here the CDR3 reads CAISEITTGTGLHEQYF. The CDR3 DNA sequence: TGTGCCATCAGTGAGATAACGACCGGGACAGGGTTACACGAGCAGTACTTC.

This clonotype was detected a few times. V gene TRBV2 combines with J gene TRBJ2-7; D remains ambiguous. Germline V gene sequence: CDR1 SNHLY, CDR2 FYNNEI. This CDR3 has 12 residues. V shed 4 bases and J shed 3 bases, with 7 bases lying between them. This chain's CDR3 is CASSVEDYEQYF. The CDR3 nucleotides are TGTGCCAGCAGTGTGGAAGACTACGAGCAGTACTTC.

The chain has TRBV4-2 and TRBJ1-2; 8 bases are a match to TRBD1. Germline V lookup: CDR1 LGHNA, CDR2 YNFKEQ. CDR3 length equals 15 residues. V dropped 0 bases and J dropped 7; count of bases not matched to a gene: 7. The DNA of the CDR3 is TGTGCCAGCAGCCAAGATCGGCAGGGGGCGCCTGGCTACACCTTC. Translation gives CASSQDRQGAPGYTF.

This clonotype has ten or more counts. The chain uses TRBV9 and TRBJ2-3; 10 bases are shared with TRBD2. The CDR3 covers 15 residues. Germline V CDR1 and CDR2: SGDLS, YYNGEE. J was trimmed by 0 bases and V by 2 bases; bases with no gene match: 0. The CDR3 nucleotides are TGTGCCAGCAGCGTTAGCGGGGGGAGCACAGATACGCAGTATTTT. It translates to CASSVSGGSTDTQYF.

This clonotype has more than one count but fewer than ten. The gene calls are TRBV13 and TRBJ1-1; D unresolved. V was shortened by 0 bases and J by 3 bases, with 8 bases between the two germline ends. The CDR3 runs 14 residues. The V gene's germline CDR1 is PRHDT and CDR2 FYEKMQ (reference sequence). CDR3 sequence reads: CASSLGHLDTEAFF. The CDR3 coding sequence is TGTGCCAGCAGCTTAGGGCATCTGGACACTGAAGCTTTCTTT.

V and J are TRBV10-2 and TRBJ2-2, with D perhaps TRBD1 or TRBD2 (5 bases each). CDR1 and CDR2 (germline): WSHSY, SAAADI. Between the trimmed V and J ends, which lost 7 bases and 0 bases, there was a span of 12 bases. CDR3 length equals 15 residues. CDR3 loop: CASTRGTSNTGELFF. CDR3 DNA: TGCGCCAGCACACGAGGGACCTCGAACACCGGGGAGCTGTTTTTT.

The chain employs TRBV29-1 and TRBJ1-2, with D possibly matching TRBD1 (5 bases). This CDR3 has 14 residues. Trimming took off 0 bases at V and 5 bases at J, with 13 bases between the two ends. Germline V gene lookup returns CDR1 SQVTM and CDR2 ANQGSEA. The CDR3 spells CSVEDPAGRYGYTF. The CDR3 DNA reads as TGCAGCGTTGAAGATCCGGCAGGGAGGTATGGCTACACCTTC.

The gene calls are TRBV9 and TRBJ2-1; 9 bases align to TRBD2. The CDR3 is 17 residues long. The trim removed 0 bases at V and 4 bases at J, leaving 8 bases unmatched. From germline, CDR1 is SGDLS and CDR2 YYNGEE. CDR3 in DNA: TGTGCCAGCAGCGTAGCTCTTGGGCTAGCGGGATACAATGAGCAGTTCTTC. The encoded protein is CASSVALGLAGYNEQFF.

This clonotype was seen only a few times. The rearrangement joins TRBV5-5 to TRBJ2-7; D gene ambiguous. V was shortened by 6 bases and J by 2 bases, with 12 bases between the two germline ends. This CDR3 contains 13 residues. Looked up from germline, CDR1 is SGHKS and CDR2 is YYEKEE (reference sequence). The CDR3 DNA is TGTGCCAGCACCCTCCTCGGAACCTACGAGCAGTACTTC. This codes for CASTLLGTYEQYF.